The 23 T cell receptor beta chains listed next were all sequenced from one sample in a study of blood T cell repertoires in COVID-19. TCRdb keeps only in-frame clones here, not all; method: immunoSEQ multiplex PCR. The table includes approximately 93,000 clones, 75% to 90% detected once. The sequenced sample consisted of peripheral blood. All receptors come from a human donor in a cohort sampled during active COVID-19.

This clone was observed once. The chain carries TRBV11-2 and TRBJ2-7; D gene ambiguous. The V end lost 1 base, the J end lost 3 bases, and 7 bases lay between the germline ends. The CDR3 totals 13 residues. Germline assignment: CDR1 SGHAT and CDR2 FQNNGV. The CDR3 spells CASSLGGLYEQYF. CDR3 DNA: TGTGCCAGCAGCTTAGGCGGCCTCTACGAGCAGTACTTC. The full variable domain, completed using reference TRBV11-2 and TRBJ2-7, is EAGVAQSPRYKIIEKRQSVAFWCNPISGHATLYWYQQILGQGPKLLIQFQNNGVVDDSQLPKDRFSAERLKGVDSTLKIQPAKLEDSAVYLCASSLGGLYEQYFGPGTRLTVT.

Concerning this clone: The sample carries other DNA sequences with the same CDR3. J is TRBJ2-3 and V is TRBV18; 8 nucleotides line up with TRBD1. Germline loops: CDR1 KGHSH, CDR2 LQKENI. The CDR3 extends over 14 amino acids. V lost 2 bases and J lost 3; bases outside the gene matches: 1. CDR3 in DNA: TGTGCCAGCTCACCAGGACAGGGAACAGATACGCAGTATTTT. This translates into CASSPGQGTDTQYF.

CDR3 residues: CASSVASASGRAEQYF. DNA for the CDR3: TGTGCCAGCAGCGTAGCTTCGGCCAGCGGGAGGGCGGAGCAGTACTTC. The J gene is TRBJ2-7, the V gene TRBV9; TRBD2 matches 10 bases. V was clipped by 0 bases and J by 7 bases; unmatched bases: 10. The CDR3 runs to 16 residues. CDR1 and CDR2 from the germline V gene are SGDLS and YYNGEE.

CDR3 loop: CASSRSSGRFANTGELFF. The CDR3 bases are TGTGCCAGCAGTCGCTCTAGCGGGAGGTTTGCGAACACCGGGGAGCTGTTTTTT. The J gene is TRBJ2-2, the V gene TRBV6-6; 11 positions match TRBD2. With V trimmed by 5 bases and J by 0 bases, 8 bases remained unmatched. Germline V gene data show CDR1 as MNHNY and CDR2 as SVGAGI (reference sequence). The CDR3 covers 18 residues.

The CDR3 sequence: CASSLGTPSSYEQYF. CDR3 bases: TGTGCCAGCTCACTAGGGACACCTAGCTCCTACGAGCAGTACTTC. The J gene is TRBJ2-7, the V gene TRBV18; perhaps TRBD1 as D (6 bases). CDR1 and CDR2 (germline): KGHSH, LQKENI. The CDR3 is 15 amino acids. V lost 4 bases and J lost 0, with 13 bases in between.

The chain is built from TRBV5-8 and TRBJ1-4; 10 nucleotides match TRBD1. The germline gives CDR1 SGHTS, CDR2 YDEGEE. The CDR3 loop spans 14 amino acids. V shed 6 bases, J shed 7 bases, and the junction held 6 bases outside the gene matches. DNA for the CDR3: TGTGCCAGCAAGGATAGACAGGGGGCTGAAAAACTGTTTTTT. It translates to CASKDRQGAEKLFF.

The rearrangement links TRBV24-1 to TRBJ2-3; TRBD1 agrees at 7 bases. The CDR3 is 15 amino acids. The V and J ends lost 1 base and 3 bases, in that order; junction bases with no gene match: 3. The germline CDR1 and CDR2 sequences are KGHDR and SFDVKD. CDR3 in DNA: TGTGCCACCAGTGATTTACACAGGGGAACAGATACGCAGTATTTT. This encodes CATSDLHRGTDTQYF.

The chain uses TRBV27 and TRBJ1-6, with D maybe TRBD1 (6 bases). From germline, CDR1 is MNHEY and CDR2 SMNVEV (reference sequence). Trimming cost V 4 bases and J 9 bases, with 16 bases left between them. CDR3 length equals 15 residues. CDR3 in amino acids: CASSSQGGQGSPLHF. CDR3 nucleotide sequence: TGTGCCAGCAGTTCACAGGGCGGGCAAGGTTCACCCCTCCACTTT.

The gene calls are TRBV28 and TRBJ2-7, with 8 bases fitting TRBD1. The CDR3 contains 15 residues. In germline, CDR1 is MDHEN, CDR2 SYDVKM. V shed 5 bases and J 1 base; nucleotides not matched to a gene: 7. The CDR3 protein is CASSPAGQESYEQYF. CDR3 bases: TGTGCCAGCAGTCCCGCGGGACAGGAATCCTACGAGCAGTACTTC.

The rearrangement links TRBV4-1 to TRBJ2-1, with D possibly TRBD1 on 7 matching bases. The germline CDR1 and CDR2 sequences are MGHRA and YSYEKL. CDR3 length: 15 residues. Trimming pared 4 bases from V and 7 bases from J, leaving 17 bases between. CDR3 loop: CASSPLGGGRNEQFF. CDR3 nucleotides: TGCGCCAGCAGCCCCCTTGGAGGGGGCCGAAATGAGCAGTTCTTC.

The genes are TRBV28 and TRBJ2-1; 9 bases match TRBD2. The CDR3 loop spans 15 amino acids. Germline-derived CDR1 and CDR2 are MDHEN and SYDVKM. The J segment lost 3 bases and the V segment lost 2 bases, leaving 2 bases of the junction unmatched. The CDR3 spells CASSLGGRDYNEQFF. The DNA of the CDR3 is TGTGCCAGCAGTTTAGGCGGGAGGGACTACAATGAGCAGTTCTTC.

The V gene is TRBV10-2, the J gene TRBJ1-1; a weak D match, TRBD1 (6 bases). CDR1 is WSHSY and CDR2 is SAAADI in the germline V gene. V was shortened by 7 bases and J by 1 base, with 10 bases between the two germline ends. The CDR3 is 13 amino acids. The CDR3 protein is CASNLDRNTEAFF. For the CDR3, the DNA is TGCGCCAGCAATCTGGACAGGAACACTGAAGCTTTCTTT.

This chain links TRBV5-1 with TRBJ2-1; TRBD2 matches 12 bases. V shed 3 bases and J 6 bases; nucleotides not matched to a gene: 4. The germline V gene encodes CDR1 SGHRS and CDR2 YFSETQ. The CDR3 spans 15 residues. This CDR3 is CASSSGLAGSNEQFF. As DNA, the CDR3 is TGCGCCAGCAGCTCGGGACTAGCGGGTTCCAATGAGCAGTTCTTC.

This chain uses TRBV5-1 with TRBJ1-4; 8 nucleotides match TRBD1. The V gene end was trimmed by 5 bases and the J gene end by 6 bases; junction bases not matched to a gene: 9. The CDR3 length is 15 residues. Looked up from germline, CDR1 is SGHRS and CDR2 is YFSETQ. The CDR3 DNA reads TGCGCCAGCAGTATATCGACAGGGGTAGATGAAAAACTGTTTTTT. It encodes CASSISTGVDEKLFF.

The chain combines TRBV15 with TRBJ2-2; no clear D. Germline loops: CDR1 LNHNV, CDR2 YYDKDF (reference sequence). Trimming stripped 0 bases from V and 1 base from J, with 6 bases between. CDR3 length: 15 residues. The CDR3 protein is CATSRDPRNTGELFF. The CDR3 coding sequence is TGTGCCACCAGCAGAGATCCCAGGAACACCGGGGAGCTGTTTTTT.

The J gene is TRBJ1-1, the V gene TRBV28; 8 nucleotides align to TRBD1. Trimming cost V 6 bases and J 4 bases; bases outside gene matches: 10. Germline-derived CDR1 and CDR2 are MDHEN and SYDVKM. CDR3 size: 15 residues. The CDR3 loop is CASSPTGARGTEAFF. CDR3 nucleotide sequence: TGTGCCAGCAGCCCGACAGGGGCCCGGGGCACTGAAGCTTTCTTT.

V is TRBV19 and J is TRBJ2-4, with TRBD2 matching over 7 bases. Germline lookup yields CDR1 LNHDA and CDR2 SQIVND (reference sequence). The CDR3 contains 17 residues. V trimming: 5 bases; J trimming: 8 bases; junction bases outside the gene matches: 18. CDR3 amino acids: CASSGGSLASGNYIQYF. The CDR3 nucleotides read TGTGCCAGTAGTGGAGGGTCTTTAGCGAGCGGGAATTACATTCAGTACTTC.

V and J are TRBV5-1 and TRBJ1-2; D might be TRBD1 (5 bases). CDR3 size: 12 residues. Germline V gene data show CDR1 as SGHRS and CDR2 as YFSETQ. Trimming took off 5 bases at V and 3 bases at J, with 8 bases between the two ends. The CDR3 DNA reads TGCGCCAGCAGGGCGGGGGACTATGGCTACACCTTC. As protein: CASRAGDYGYTF.

The chain combines TRBV28 with TRBJ1-6; 7 bases align to TRBD1. CDR1 is MDHEN, CDR2 SYDVKM, per germline. The CDR3 loop spans 20 amino acids. The V and J ends lost 2 bases and 3 bases, in that order; junction bases with no gene match: 16. The CDR3: CASSLPPNLRQGRYNSPLHF. CDR3 nucleotide sequence: TGTGCCAGCAGTTTACCACCAAACCTCAGACAGGGACGCTATAATTCACCCCTCCACTTT.

The rearrangement links TRBV7-6 to TRBJ2-1; TRBD2 agrees at 11 bases. This CDR3 region has 15 residues. Germline CDR1 SGHVS, CDR2 FNYEAQ. Trimming cost V 4 bases and J 9 bases; bases outside gene matches: 8. The DNA of the CDR3 is TGTGCCAGCAGCTCCGGACTAGCGGGCCCCGGTGAGCAGTTCTTC. This sequence encodes CASSSGLAGPGEQFF.

This chain links TRBV6-6 with TRBJ1-4; a weak D match, TRBD1 (5 bases). Germline CDR1 and CDR2: MNHNY and SVGAGI (reference sequence). The CDR3 consists of 14 residues. Trimming pared 5 bases from V and 5 bases from J, leaving 12 bases between. The CDR3 DNA follows: TGTGCCAGCAGTGCGGGACGGTCGAATGAAAAACTGTTTTTT. Translating gives CASSAGRSNEKLFF.

The V and J genes are TRBV7-8 and TRBJ1-5, with D possibly TRBD1 on 6 matching bases. V lost 4 bases to trimming and J lost 1 base, with 17 bases between them. CDR3 length: 17 amino acids. Germline V CDR1 and CDR2: SGHVS, FQNEAQ. The CDR3 DNA reads TGTGCCAGCAGCTCCAACTCGGGCAGGGGCAGCAATCAGCCCCAGCATTTT. Translation: CASSSNSGRGSNQPQHF.

The gene calls are TRBV6-6 and TRBJ2-1; TRBD2 might be the D (5 bases). Trimming pared 0 bases from V and 4 bases from J, leaving 13 bases between. This CDR3 has 16 residues. CDR1 MNHNY and CDR2 SVGAGI come from the germline V gene (reference sequence). CDR3 nucleotides: TGTGCCAGCAGTTACTCATCAACTAGGGATTACAATGAGCAGTTCTTC. Its protein product is CASSYSSTRDYNEQFF.